This TCR beta chain derives from a study of cytomegalovirus exposure and HLA in healthy donors. On the study more broadly: Across 300 to 400 genotyped donors, approximately 80% landed in the Caucasian-associated ancestry cluster.

The CDR3 contains 16 residues. CDR1 and CDR2 from the germline V gene are SGHTA and FQGTGA. Trimming took off 5 bases at V and 1 base at J, with 17 bases between the two ends. Primers for the PCR totalled 60 Vbeta and 13 Jbeta. Profiled with immunoSEQ multiplex PCR; TCRdb holds only in-frame clones, not every one. Among 150,000 to 200,000 clones listed, around 86% were seen once. General study results and limits: For presence/absence analyses, sequencing depth was assumed to be roughly uniform across donors. Later analysis demonstrated an association between a missense DCLRE1C variant and TCR beta V- and J-gene trimming.

Concerning this clone: Its antigen remains unidentified.

This chain connects TRBV7-3 to TRBJ1-1; D uncertain. The sample comprised PBMCs. This sequence was found in a man in his fifties in good health and CMV-seronegative. Here the CDR3 DNA reads TGTGCCAGCAGCCTGCAAGCGGTCACTTCGAACACTGAAGCTTTCTTT. Translating it yields CASSLQAVTSNTEAFF.